This is a list of T cell receptor beta chains from one sample in a study of graft-versus-host responses after intestinal transplantation. TCRdb's table, derived via immunoSEQ multiplex PCR, lists solely in-frame clones and lacks some. The sample lists over 75,000 clones; 88% were seen once. Their antigens are not known. Source: unstimulated CD4+ T cells sorted from spleen or lymph node cells, taken before transplant. The receptors originated from a human donor who was the organ donor for an intestinal transplant. Each CDR3 is given with its conserved first and last residue. The D gene is left open where the match is weak. Only part of the rows carry a size: once, few, many, or a class if the clone is expanded.

v_gene,d_gene,abundance,j_gene,len,CDR3aa,CDR3nt
TRBV5-1,TRBD1,-,TRBJ2-1,15,CASSLVGTGGDEQFF,TGCGCCAGCAGCTTGGTGGGGACAGGGGGCGATGAGCAGTTCTTC
TRBV5-1,-,-,TRBJ1-6,16,CASSLAGIGLESPLHF,TGCGCCAGCAGCTTGGCAGGGATTGGGCTGGAATCACCCCTCCACTTT
TRBV27,-,-,TRBJ2-7,15,CASSLYAGRNYEQYF,TGTGCCAGCAGTTTATACGCGGGGCGAAACTACGAGCAGTACTTC
TRBV6-5,-,-,TRBJ2-4,16,CASSYSITGLSNIQYF,TGTGCCAGCAGTTACTCGATAACAGGGTTAAGTAACATTCAGTACTTC
TRBV7-3,-,-,TRBJ1-3,13,CASSAWPGDTIYF,TGTGCCAGCAGCGCCTGGCCGGGGGACACCATATATTTT
TRBV4-1,-,-,TRBJ1-4,17,CASSPKGWGATNEKLFF,TGCGCCAGCAGCCCGAAGGGGTGGGGGGCAACTAATGAAAAACTGTTTTTT
TRBV9,TRBD2,-,TRBJ2-3,14,CASSVAGGRDTQYF,TGTGCCAGCAGCGTAGCGGGGGGGCGAGATACGCAGTATTTT
TRBV9,-,-,TRBJ2-5,18,CASSVALGVAAVQETQYF,TGTGCCAGCAGCGTAGCTCTGGGGGTAGCGGCCGTCCAAGAGACCCAGTACTTC
TRBV4-1,TRBD1,-,TRBJ2-5,15,CASSHLRDREETQYF,TGCGCCAGCAGCCACCTACGGGACAGGGAAGAGACCCAGTACTTC
TRBV5-4,TRBD1,-,TRBJ2-5,16,CASSLDRGRSKETQYF,TGTGCCAGCAGCCTGGACAGGGGGCGATCTAAAGAGACCCAGTACTTC
TRBV5-3,TRBD1,-,TRBJ2-1,15,CARSSGTGVYNEQFF,TGTGCCAGAAGCTCCGGGACAGGGGTCTACAATGAGCAGTTCTTC
TRBV7-9,TRBD2,-,TRBJ2-1,15,CASSWPGLAGNEQFF,TGTGCCAGCAGCTGGCCGGGACTAGCGGGGAATGAGCAGTTCTTC
TRBV2,-,-,TRBJ1-2,14,CASSPNGQFYGYTF,TGTGCCAGCAGCCCCAACGGACAGTTCTATGGCTACACCTTC
TRBV7-8,TRBD2,-,TRBJ2-3,20,CASSLAGTSGSRSREDTQYF,TGTGCCAGCAGCTTAGCGGGGACTAGCGGGAGTAGGTCCCGGGAAGATACGCAGTATTTT
TRBV9,TRBD1,-,TRBJ2-2,15,CASSGVRGRTGELFF,TGTGCCAGCAGCGGAGTCAGGGGGCGGACCGGGGAGCTGTTTTTT
TRBV14,TRBD1,-,TRBJ2-3,16,CASSRQGQAKTDTQYF,TGTGCCAGCAGCCGTCAAGGACAGGCGAAGACAGATACGCAGTATTTT
TRBV5-7,-,-,TRBJ1-2,14,CASSSLQGRYGYTF,TGTGCCAGCAGCTCTCTTCAGGGGCGCTATGGCTACACCTTC
TRBV7-2,-,once,TRBJ2-1,13,CASSLSSRGEQFF,TGTGCCAGCAGCCTCTCCTCTAGGGGTGAGCAGTTCTTC
TRBV6-1,TRBD2,-,TRBJ2-6,14,CASGAGGGANVLTF,TGTGCCAGCGGGGCGGGAGGTGGGGCCAACGTCCTGACTTTC
TRBV28,-,-,TRBJ1-1,13,CASSFDTDTEAFF,TGTGCCAGCAGTTTTGACACGGACACTGAAGCTTTCTTT
TRBV28,-,once,TRBJ2-2,18,CASAPRRWQGGATGELFF,TGTGCCAGCGCCCCACGGAGATGGCAGGGCGGGGCCACCGGGGAGCTGTTTTTT
TRBV11-3,-,once,TRBJ1-1,13,CASSRGHRTEAFF,TGTGCCAGCAGCCGCGGGCACCGGACTGAAGCTTTCTTT
TRBV4-2,TRBD1,-,TRBJ2-3,17,CASSQGDRGRRTDTQYF,TGTGCCAGCAGCCAAGGCGACAGGGGGCGTCGCACAGATACGCAGTATTTT
TRBV5-1,TRBD1,-,TRBJ2-7,15,CASSHTGTVSGEQYF,TGCGCCAGCAGCCACACCGGGACAGTTTCGGGGGAGCAGTACTTC
TRBV6-1,TRBD1,-,TRBJ1-2,13,CASRRDSHYGYTF,TGTGCCAGCAGGCGGGACAGCCACTATGGCTACACCTTC
TRBV18,TRBD1,-,TRBJ2-7,16,CASSRTPGTGVREQYF,TGTGCCAGCTCACGGACGCCCGGGACAGGGGTCAGGGAGCAGTACTTC
TRBV5-1,-,-,TRBJ1-4,15,CASSSRGATNEKLFF,TGCGCCAGCAGCTCTAGGGGTGCAACTAATGAAAAACTGTTTTTT
TRBV5-6,-,-,TRBJ2-4,19,CASSKPLMGAWAVKNIQYF,TGTGCCAGCAGCAAACCACTAATGGGGGCGTGGGCGGTCAAAAACATTCAGTACTTC
TRBV9,TRBD1,few,TRBJ2-1,15,CASSGTGTGVAEQFF,TGTGCCAGCAGCGGAACCGGGACAGGGGTCGCTGAGCAGTTCTTC
TRBV5-4,-,-,TRBJ2-7,14,CASSLDRFTDEQYF,TGTGCCAGCAGCTTAGACAGGTTCACGGACGAGCAGTACTTC
TRBV7-2,TRBD2,-,TRBJ2-7,15,CASRRTSGDSYEQYF,TGTGCCAGCAGACGGACTAGCGGGGACTCCTACGAGCAGTACTTC
TRBV9,-,-,TRBJ1-3,16,CASSVGDSRSGNTIYF,TGTGCCAGCAGCGTAGGCGACAGCCGCTCTGGAAACACCATATATTTT
TRBV9,TRBD1,-,TRBJ2-3,14,CASTQGARTDTQYF,TGTGCCAGCACGCAGGGGGCGCGGACAGATACGCAGTATTTT
TRBV7-6,-,-,TRBJ1-1,14,CASSLDGANGEAFF,TGTGCCAGCAGCTTAGACGGAGCGAACGGTGAAGCTTTCTTT
TRBV19,-,-,TRBJ2-3,16,CASSRFSGESTDTQYF,TGTGCCAGTAGCAGGTTTAGCGGAGAAAGCACAGATACGCAGTATTTT
TRBV18,TRBD2,-,TRBJ2-1,15,CASSRPGTRGDEQFF,TGTGCCAGCTCACGTCCCGGGACTAGAGGCGATGAGCAGTTCTTC
TRBV5-4,TRBD1,-,TRBJ1-1,13,CASSWTGEAEAFF,TGTGCCAGCAGCTGGACAGGGGAGGCTGAAGCTTTCTTT
TRBV20-1,-,-,TRBJ2-1,11,CSARDRFEQFF,TGCAGTGCTAGAGACCGGTTTGAGCAGTTCTTC